Below, 24 T cell receptor beta chains from the same sample are listed, as sequenced in a study of shared clonotypes between healthy human individuals. TCRdb keeps only in-frame clones here, not all; method: immunoSEQ multiplex PCR. Among just over 2,000,000 clones listed, roughly 94% were seen once. Only CD45RO-negative cells positively selected for CCR7 counted as naive CD8 cells, so terminally differentiated effector memory CD45RA+ cells were excluded. The sequenced material came from naive CD8+ T cells sorted from blood. Every receptor here comes from a man between 18 and 35 years old in good health.

The rearrangement uses TRBV5-4 and TRBJ2-3; no clear D gene. The CDR3 totals 15 residues. Germline lookup yields CDR1 SGHNT and CDR2 YYREEE (reference sequence). Trimming pared 0 bases from V and 5 bases from J, leaving 13 bases between. CDR3 protein: CASSLEASSGDTQYF. The DNA for the CDR3 is TGTGCCAGCAGCTTGGAGGCGTCGAGTGGAGATACGCAGTATTTT.

The J gene is TRBJ1-6, the V gene TRBV10-1; 11 nucleotides line up with TRBD1. Trimming at V came to 5 bases and at J to 10 bases, leaving 4 bases not matched to a gene. The CDR3 sequence is 14 residues long. In germline, CDR1 is WNHNN, CDR2 SYGVQD (reference sequence). CDR3 sequence (DNA): TGCGCCAGCAGTTTTGGGACAGGGGGGTCACCCCTCCACTTT. It translates to CASSFGTGGSPLHF.

The chain has TRBV10-1 and TRBJ2-3, with D perhaps matching TRBD2 (6 bases). Germline CDR1 and CDR2: WNHNN and SYGVQD (reference sequence). V was cut by 8 bases and J by 0 bases, with 12 bases left in between. The CDR3 extends over 14 amino acids. The CDR3 loop is CASLAHESTDTQYF. The CDR3 DNA follows: TGCGCCAGCCTAGCGCATGAAAGCACAGATACGCAGTATTTT.

The genes are TRBV6-5 and TRBJ2-3; D is ambiguous. The germline CDR1 and CDR2 sequences are MNHEY and SVGAGI. This CDR3 is 15 amino acids long. V was trimmed by 6 bases and J by 0 bases, leaving 13 bases between them. CDR3 loop: CASSPSVGSTDTQYF. In DNA form, the CDR3 reads TGTGCCAGCAGCCCCTCCGTGGGGAGCACAGATACGCAGTATTTT.

This clone appeared a single time. The chain carries TRBV10-2 and TRBJ1-6; 8 bases align to TRBD1. CDR3 length equals 14 residues. Germline CDR1 WSHSY, CDR2 SAAADI. V was clipped by 6 bases and J by 9 bases; unmatched bases: 7. CDR3 nucleotide sequence: TGCGCCAGCAGAACCGACAGGGGACCTTCACCCCTCCACTTT. This codes for CASRTDRGPSPLHF.

This rearrangement joins TRBV6-6 to TRBJ1-5; D is ambiguous. Trimming took 5 bases from V and 2 from J, leaving 10 bases between them. The CDR3 totals 14 residues. The germline V gene encodes CDR1 MNHNY and CDR2 SVGAGI (reference sequence). The DNA of the CDR3 is TGTGCCAGCAGTAGGACGCTGGGCAATCAGCCCCAGCATTTT. Residues: CASSRTLGNQPQHF.

The rearrangement links TRBV19 to TRBJ2-5; D may be TRBD1 (6 bases). The CDR3 length is 17 residues. The ends were cut back, 3 bases at V and 0 bases at J, with 17 bases in the middle. Germline assignment: CDR1 LNHDA and CDR2 SQIVND (reference sequence). The CDR3 here is CASSIRTRGEYQETQYF. The DNA of the CDR3 is TGTGCCAGTAGTATCCGCACCAGGGGAGAGTACCAAGAGACCCAGTACTTC.

The rearrangement links TRBV10-3 to TRBJ2-5, with D possibly being TRBD2 (6 bases). Trimming cost V 4 bases and J 1 base, with 13 bases left between them. The germline V gene has CDR1 ENHRY and CDR2 SYGVKD. CDR3 length: 15 amino acids. The CDR3 coding sequence is TGTGCCATCAGTGTGGGGGAGGTGCGCCAAGAGACCCAGTACTTC. It is translated as CAISVGEVRQETQYF.

This clone was picked up one time. In the same sample, other DNA sequences code for this CDR3. The genes are TRBV7-9 and TRBJ2-3, with D perhaps TRBD2 (6 bases). CDR3 length: 13 residues. V lost 5 bases, J lost 4 bases, and 10 bases lay in between. The germline gives CDR1 SEHNR, CDR2 FQNEAQ (reference sequence). As DNA, the CDR3 is TGTGCCAGCAGCCCCCCGGGGGCAGATACGCAGTATTTT. As protein: CASSPPGADTQYF. Together with reference TRBV7-9 and TRBJ2-3, the CDR3 gives the full variable domain: DTGVSQNPRHKITKRGQNVTFRCDPISEHNRLYWYRQTLGQGPEFLTYFQNEAQLEKSRLLSDRFSAERPKGSFSTLEIQRTEQGDSAMYLCASSPPGADTQYFGPGTRLTVL.

The chain is built from TRBV30 and TRBJ2-7; a weak D match, TRBD2 (6 bases). The CDR3 has 15 amino acids. Looked up from germline, CDR1 is GTSNPN and CDR2 is SVGIG (reference sequence). The V and J ends lost 0 bases and 5 bases respectively, with 17 bases between them. CDR3 bases: TGTGCCTGGAGTGTAGGGGACGGGAGACGCGACGAGCAGTACTTC. Residues: CAWSVGDGRRDEQYF.

The chain carries TRBV9 and TRBJ1-4, with D perhaps TRBD1 (6 bases). V was clipped by 1 base and J by 0 bases, with 10 bases between them. Per the germline V gene, CDR1 is SGDLS and CDR2 is YYNGEE. The CDR3 runs to 16 residues. The CDR3 loop reads CASSVTGLATNEKLFF. The CDR3 DNA reads as TGTGCCAGCAGCGTAACAGGGCTTGCAACTAATGAAAAACTGTTTTTT.

Note on this clone: Other DNA sequences of this sample code for an identical CDR3. This chain joins TRBV6-5 and TRBJ2-7, with D possibly being TRBD1 or TRBD2 (5 bases each). The CDR3 has 14 residues. Trimming took off 2 bases at V and 2 bases at J, with 10 bases between the two ends. Per the germline V gene, CDR1 is MNHEY and CDR2 is SVGAGI. The DNA for the CDR3 is TGTGCCAGCAGTTACGGGGGAAGCCCCTACGAGCAGTACTTC. Translating it yields CASSYGGSPYEQYF.

J is TRBJ1-2 and V is TRBV14; tentative D call: TRBD1 (5 bases). Germline assignment: CDR1 SGHDN and CDR2 FVKESK. This CDR3 is built from 15 residues. V dropped 0 bases and J dropped 6 bases, with 14 bases sitting between them. In DNA, the CDR3 is TGTGCCAGCAGCCAAGAAGGGACCACAGTCGATGGCTACACCTTC. Translating gives CASSQEGTTVDGYTF.

V usage is TRBV2 and J usage is TRBJ2-1; the D is unclear. With 6 bases removed from V and 8 bases from J, the gap between germline ends came to 11 bases. The germline V gene has CDR1 SNHLY and CDR2 FYNNEI. The CDR3 runs to 12 residues. Written as DNA, the CDR3 is TGTGCCAGCAGGATAACCCCGGATGAGCAGTTCTTC. Translation: CASRITPDEQFF.

The chain links TRBV27 to TRBJ1-1; 7 bases fit TRBD1. The V segment lost 6 bases and the J segment 2 bases; nucleotides outside the gene matches: 6. Per germline, CDR1 MNHEY and CDR2 SMNVEV (reference sequence). The CDR3 is made up of 14 amino acids. CDR3 amino acids: CASSIQGFNTEAFF. The CDR3 region has the DNA TGTGCCAGCAGCATACAGGGGTTCAACACTGAAGCTTTCTTT.

The genes are TRBV28 and TRBJ1-2; 12 positions agree with TRBD1. The CDR3 runs 14 residues. With V trimmed by 8 bases and J by 3 bases, 4 bases remained unmatched. Per the germline V gene, CDR1 is MDHEN and CDR2 is SYDVKM. CDR3 in DNA: TGTGCCAGCTGCGGGACAGGGGGCTACTATGGCTACACCTTC. The encoded protein is CASCGTGGYYGYTF.

The chain links TRBV27 to TRBJ2-1; TRBD2 matches at 11 bases. CDR3 size: 17 residues. Germline trimming cut 1 base from V and 4 bases from J; bases unmatched to any gene: 6. The germline gives CDR1 MNHEY, CDR2 SMNVEV (reference sequence). In nucleotides, the CDR3 is TGTGCCAGCAGTTTATATGCGTCTAGCGGGGGGTACAATGAGCAGTTCTTC. Its protein product is CASSLYASSGGYNEQFF.

The CDR3: CASSQETGATYEQYF. The CDR3 coding sequence is TGCGCCAGCAGCCAAGAAACAGGCGCAACCTACGAGCAGTACTTC. The genes are TRBV4-1 and TRBJ2-7; D is possibly TRBD1 (5 bases). The V end lost 0 bases, the J end lost 2 bases, and 11 bases lay between the germline ends. The V gene's germline CDR1 is MGHRA and CDR2 YSYEKL. The CDR3 totals 15 residues.

V is TRBV7-2 and J is TRBJ1-4; TRBD1 is a possible D gene (5 bases). The V end lost 5 bases, the J end lost 0 bases, and 10 bases lay between the germline ends. Germline values: CDR1 SGHTA, CDR2 FQGNSA. This CDR3 region has 15 residues. The CDR3 DNA reads as TGTGCCAGCAGCCCAAGGACAACAACTAATGAAAAACTGTTTTTT. As protein: CASSPRTTTNEKLFF.

The rearrangement uses TRBV10-3 and TRBJ1-6; TRBD1 agrees at 9 bases. The CDR3 totals 18 residues. The germline gives CDR1 ENHRY, CDR2 SYGVKD. V was pared by 0 bases and J by 5 bases, with 8 bases of the junction left unmatched. This chain's CDR3 is CAISESRDRAIHNSPLHF. The DNA of the CDR3 is TGTGCCATCAGTGAGTCCCGGGACAGGGCGATACATAATTCACCCCTCCACTTT.

This clone was seen a few times. This sequence joins TRBV7-2 and TRBJ1-1; maybe TRBD1 (5 bases). In germline, CDR1 is SGHTA, CDR2 FQGNSA. The CDR3 has 14 amino acids. V dropped 5 bases and J dropped 1 base, with 11 bases sitting between them. CDR3 nucleotide sequence: TGTGCCAGCAGCCCAGGGTTATGGAACACTGAAGCTTTCTTT. It yields the protein CASSPGLWNTEAFF.

As for this clone: Other DNA sequences in this sample translate to the same CDR3. The genes are TRBV27 and TRBJ1-6; no definite D call. V lost 0 bases to trimming and J lost 8 bases, with 5 bases between them. Per the germline V gene, CDR1 is MNHEY and CDR2 is SMNVEV (reference sequence). This CDR3 has 13 residues. This CDR3 reads CASSLSGDSPLHF. The CDR3, as DNA: TGTGCCAGCAGTTTATCTGGCGATTCACCCCTCCACTTT.

The rearrangement links TRBV9 to TRBJ2-1; D is possibly TRBD2 (6 bases). CDR3 length: 14 amino acids. V shed 3 bases and J shed 8 bases, with 15 bases lying between them. The germline CDR1 and CDR2 sequences are SGDLS and YYNGEE. The CDR3 here is CASSAASVVDEQFF. In DNA form, the CDR3 reads TGTGCCAGCAGCGCCGCTAGCGTTGTGGATGAGCAGTTCTTC.

The V and J genes are TRBV28 and TRBJ2-7, with unresolved D. Trimming left V 6 bases short and J 2 bases short, with 11 bases between. Looked up from germline, CDR1 is MDHEN and CDR2 is SYDVKM. The CDR3 is made up of 13 amino acids. The CDR3 DNA reads as TGTGCCAGCAGGCTCCCGGGCCCCTACGAGCAGTACTTC. This codes for CASRLPGPYEQYF.